This T cell receptor (beta chain) was sequenced during a study of CD8 T cells in ankylosing spondylitis. Findings and caveats of the study: One TCR beta motif, made up of about 8 highly homologous variants, appeared characteristic of ankylosing spondylitis blood. Disease-linked clones, CD8+, were relatively rare in peripheral blood.

As to this clonotype: The antigen remains undetermined.

TCRdb recomputed calls from the 5' RACE reads with MiXCR, one row per CDR3 protein. The sample gives roughly 700,000 distinct CDR3 sequences, around 19% of which show up once; around 20% is in the top ten. From germline, CDR1 is DFQATT and CDR2 SNEGSKA (reference sequence). This CDR3 contains 17 residues. The junction had 15 bases not matched to a gene; V was cut back by 2 bases and J by 6 bases. The specimen sequenced was blood, either unsorted or a sorted T cell fraction (not recorded which). V gene TRBV20-1 combines with J gene TRBJ2-1; 8 nucleotides match TRBD2. The TCR sequence derives from a male donor with ankylosing spondylitis. This chain's CDR3 is CSARQSTPGTRGNEQFF. The CDR3 DNA reads as TGCAGTGCTAGACAGTCGACCCCCGGGACTAGGGGCAATGAGCAGTTCTTC.